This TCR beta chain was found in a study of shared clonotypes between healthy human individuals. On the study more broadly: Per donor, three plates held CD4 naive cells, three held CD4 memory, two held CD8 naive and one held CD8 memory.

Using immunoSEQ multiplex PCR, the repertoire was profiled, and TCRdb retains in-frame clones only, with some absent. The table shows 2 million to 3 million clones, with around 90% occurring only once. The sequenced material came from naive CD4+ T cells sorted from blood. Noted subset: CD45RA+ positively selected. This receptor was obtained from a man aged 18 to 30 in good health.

The CDR3 sequence is CASSWMKVGRQETQYF. The CDR3 bases are TGTGCCAGCAGTTGGATGAAAGTGGGGAGACAAGAGACCCAGTACTTC. The V gene is TRBV6-5, the J gene TRBJ2-5; tentatively, D is TRBD2 (5 bases). Trimming cost V 4 bases and J 2 bases, with 17 bases left between them. This CDR3 is 16 amino acids long. The germline V gene encodes CDR1 MNHEY and CDR2 SVGAGI.